This T cell receptor beta chain was identified in a study of blood T cell repertoires in COVID-19. Study details: Sources were T cells, B-cell-depleted T cells, or PBMCs; the material itself was cDNA or gDNA.

Looked up from germline, CDR1 is MNHEY and CDR2 is SVGAGI. The V end lost 4 bases, the J end lost 2 bases, and 12 bases lay between the germline ends. The CDR3 loop spans 16 amino acids. In assigning cohorts, the study relied on participant-reported clinical history. Recovered status applied to Cohort 3 donors who had two consecutive negative PCRs. It also applied to those with clearance or with symptom resolution. This clone appeared a single time. Per the authors' pipeline: It was from reference gene primer amplification that nucleated cell counts were estimated. The protocol was immunoSEQ multiplex PCR, while the TCRdb copy is restricted to in-frame clones and leaves out a portion. That table gives V, J and clone size, and the DNA gave D and trimming. The table records around 46,000 clones, about 85% of them present only once.

This rearrangement joins TRBV6-5 to TRBJ2-6, with D possibly TRBD1 on 5 matching bases. This TCR was sampled from a woman in her 50s who had recovered from COVID-19. Material: PBMCs or T cells enriched from blood (not recorded which). CDR3 in DNA: TGTGCCAGCAGTTCCCAACAGGTTCCTGGGGCCAACGTCCTGACTTTC. Translation gives CASSSQQVPGANVLTF.